The 8 T cell receptor beta chains reported below all come from one sample, sequenced in a study of T-cell reconstitution after alpha-beta-depleted transplantation in children. The TCRbeta library incorporated unique molecular identifiers. TCRdb re-called the PCR reads through MiXCR, storing one row per CDR3 protein. The profile covers about 470,000 distinct CDR3 sequences, with around two fifths appearing a single time and roughly 27% taken by the ten largest. The sample in question was PBMCs, obtained before TCRalphabeta/CD19-depleted stem cell transplant. These receptors were taken from a girl aged 2-9 years with aplastic anemia, due to receive a stem cell transplant.

The genes are TRBV28 and TRBJ1-3, with 8 bases aligning to TRBD1. The CDR3 contains 15 residues. Germline trimming cut 6 bases from V and 5 bases from J; bases unmatched to any gene: 9. Germline V gives CDR1 MDHEN, CDR2 SYDVKM. In DNA, the CDR3 is TGTGCCAGCAGGGCCAGGGGGCAAGGAAGAAACACCATATATTTT. Translating it yields CASRARGQGRNTIYF.

V is TRBV5-4 and J is TRBJ2-1, with 7 bases matching TRBD2. The germline V gene encodes CDR1 SGHNT and CDR2 YYREEE (reference sequence). V gave up 4 bases and J gave up 6 bases; unmatched junction bases: 7. The CDR3 spans 14 residues. CDR3 in DNA: TGTGCCAGCAGCGACCGGACTAGTGTCAATGAGCAGTTCTTC. Amino acids: CASSDRTSVNEQFF.

This clonotype was observed at least ten times. The rearrangement joins TRBV20-1 to TRBJ2-3, with 7 bases lining up with TRBD2. Germline-derived CDR1 and CDR2 are DFQATT and SNEGSKA (reference sequence). Trimming at V came to 4 bases and at J to 2 bases, leaving 6 bases not matched to a gene. This CDR3 region has 14 residues. The CDR3: CSAIASGPTDTQYF. Written as DNA, the CDR3 is TGCAGTGCTATAGCTAGCGGCCCCACAGATACGCAGTATTTT.

This rearrangement joins TRBV6-1 to TRBJ1-2; D remains unclear. Germline V gene data show CDR1 as MNHNS and CDR2 as SASEGT. This CDR3 spans 13 amino acids. The V gene lost 10 bases and the J gene lost 7 bases, with 19 bases spanning the gap. The CDR3 reads CAIRYAAIGGYTF. For the CDR3, the DNA is TGTGCCATCCGATATGCGGCGATAGGTGGCTACACCTTC.

The rearrangement joins TRBV9 to TRBJ2-1; the match to TRBD2 covers 8 bases. CDR3 length: 15 residues. Germline CDR1 reads SGDLS; CDR2 reads YYNGEE. The J segment lost 8 bases and the V segment lost 0 bases, leaving 7 bases of the junction unmatched. Written as DNA, the CDR3 is TGTGCCAGCAGCGTAGCAAGCGGGGGTTATGATGAGCAGTTCTTC. Amino acid sequence: CASSVASGGYDEQFF.

The chain recombines TRBV27 with TRBJ2-7; D not certain. Germline values: CDR1 MNHEY, CDR2 SMNVEV (reference sequence). The CDR3 totals 15 residues. The germline V and J ends were trimmed by 5 bases and 5 bases, with 19 bases remaining between them. In DNA form, the CDR3 reads TGTGCCAGCAGTACACGGGTGGGAAACGTAGACGAGCAGTACTTC. Encoded protein: CASSTRVGNVDEQYF.

The chain couples TRBV27 to TRBJ2-3, with 7 bases aligning to TRBD2. Unmatched junction bases numbered 5, after V lost 4 bases and J lost 4 bases. Per germline, CDR1 MNHEY and CDR2 SMNVEV (reference sequence). The CDR3 extends over 14 amino acids. CDR3 protein: CASSSGRGPDTQYF. The CDR3 DNA reads as TGTGCCAGCAGTTCTGGGAGGGGCCCAGATACGCAGTATTTT.

Details on this clonotype: A much larger clone differs by one base, so this may be a read error. The chain joins TRBV5-1 to TRBJ2-7; tentative D call: TRBD1 (6 bases). Germline CDR1 and CDR2: SGHRS and YFSETQ. This CDR3 region has 15 residues. Here the CDR3 reads CASSSRTVTTYEQSF. As DNA, the CDR3 is TGCGCCAGCAGCTCCCGGACAGTGACTACCTACGAGCAGTCCTTC.